The 27 T cell receptor beta chains in this list originate from one sample, sequenced in a study of cytotoxic CD8 clonotypes in ibrutinib-treated CLL. Repertoires were generated with immunoSEQ multiplex PCR, while TCRdb's copy carries only in-frame clones and drops some. The sample holds some 130,000 clones; over 75% are singletons and the top ten take about 2.1%. This sample comprised PBMCs, obtained after 24 months of ibrutinib treatment. These receptors all come from a human donor with chronic lymphocytic leukemia.

This chain uses TRBV28 with TRBJ1-2; D is unclear. This CDR3 region has 15 residues. From germline, CDR1 is MDHEN and CDR2 SYDVKM. V dropped 6 bases and J dropped 1 base, with 15 bases sitting between them. Written as DNA, the CDR3 is TGTGCCAGCAGCCAGCCCGGTGCGATTAACTATGGCTACACCTTC. It translates to CASSQPGAINYGYTF.

The count of this clone is one. The rearrangement uses TRBV29-1 and TRBJ2-7, with TRBD2 matching over 13 bases. The germline V gene encodes CDR1 SQVTM and CDR2 ANQGSEA. This CDR3 spans 15 amino acids. J lost 3 bases, V lost 6 bases, and 8 bases had no gene match. Here the CDR3 reads CSVWTSGGGRYEQYF. The CDR3 region has the DNA TGCAGCGTCTGGACTAGCGGGGGAGGCCGCTACGAGCAGTACTTC.

The V and J genes are TRBV25-1 and TRBJ2-3, with TRBD2 as a possible D gene (6 bases). Deletions cut 7 bases from V and 4 bases from J, with 18 bases between. CDR3 length: 15 amino acids. The germline V gene encodes CDR1 MGHDK and CDR2 SYGVNS. CDR3 residues: CASNRLGTGADTQYF. In DNA, the CDR3 is TGTGCCAGCAACCGACTTGGGACTGGAGCAGATACGCAGTATTTT. The full variable domain, completed using reference TRBV25-1 and TRBJ2-3, is EADIYQTPRYLVIGTGKKITLECSQTMGHDKMYWYQQDPGMELHLIHYSYGVNSTEKGDLSSESTVSRIRTEHFPLTLESARPSHTSQYLCASNRLGTGADTQYFGPGTRLTVL.

The rearrangement uses TRBV4-2 and TRBJ2-7, with TRBD2 matching 12 bases. This CDR3 is 18 amino acids long. V lost 1 base, J lost 5 bases, and 12 bases stayed unmatched. Per germline, CDR1 LGHNA and CDR2 YNFKEQ. The CDR3 DNA follows: TGTGCCAGCAGCCAAGCAGGGGGGTTGACTAGCGGGGGCCACGAGCAGTACTTC. Translating it yields CASSQAGGLTSGGHEQYF.

The chain has TRBV7-9 and TRBJ2-2; D gene ambiguous. Trimming left V 6 bases short and J 0 bases short, with 14 bases between. CDR1 and CDR2 from the germline V gene are SEHNR and FQNEAQ (reference sequence). The CDR3 has 16 residues. The CDR3 loop is CASSAPALTNTGELFF. The DNA of the CDR3 is TGTGCCAGCAGTGCGCCGGCCCTAACGAACACCGGGGAGCTGTTTTTT.

CDR3 DNA sequence: TGTGCCAGCAGCGCGGGACTAGCGAACTACAATGAGCAGTTCTTC. It yields the protein CASSAGLANYNEQFF. This chain uses TRBV2 with TRBJ2-1; 10 bases agree with TRBD2. V trimming: 6 bases; J trimming: 3 bases; junction bases outside the gene matches: 5. The V gene's germline CDR1 is SNHLY and CDR2 FYNNEI. This CDR3 region has 15 residues.

The CDR3 region is CASIPGTGGVQPQHF. CDR3 nucleotide sequence: TGTGCCAGCATCCCAGGGACAGGGGGTGTTCAGCCCCAGCATTTT. The rearrangement links TRBV28 to TRBJ1-5; 11 bases fit TRBD1. The CDR3 has 15 amino acids. Looked up from germline, CDR1 is MDHEN and CDR2 is SYDVKM. Trimming removed 7 bases from V and 6 bases from J; junction bases left unmatched: 8.

This clone came up once. As DNA, the CDR3 is TGTGCCAGTTTCGGACAGATGAACACTGAAGCTTTCTTT. Protein: CASFGQMNTEAFF. The J gene is TRBJ1-1, the V gene TRBV19; D is possibly TRBD1 (6 bases). This CDR3 has 13 residues. Trimming removed 8 bases from V and 0 bases from J, with 10 bases in between. In germline, CDR1 is LNHDA, CDR2 SQIVND (reference sequence).

V gene TRBV28 combines with J gene TRBJ1-5; 8 nucleotides align to TRBD1. With 5 bases clipped from V and 7 bases from J, the junction kept 13 bases outside the gene matches. Germline lookup yields CDR1 MDHEN and CDR2 SYDVKM. This CDR3 spans 16 amino acids. CDR3 residues: CASSLRDVRGRQPQHF. For the CDR3, the DNA is TGTGCCAGCAGTCTGCGAGATGTCAGGGGGCGGCAGCCCCAGCATTTT.

The gene calls are TRBV7-2 and TRBJ1-1, with unresolved D. CDR1 SGHTA and CDR2 FQGNSA come from the germline V gene. This CDR3 has 15 residues. The V gene lost 7 bases and the J gene lost 4 bases, with 19 bases spanning the gap. The CDR3 here is CASTLGSATGTEAFF. The DNA for the CDR3 is TGTGCCAGCACCCTAGGAAGTGCCACGGGCACTGAAGCTTTCTTT.

The chain joins TRBV28 to TRBJ1-2, with TRBD1 identical over 8 bases. This CDR3 spans 14 amino acids. Germline-derived CDR1 and CDR2 are MDHEN and SYDVKM. Trimming took 6 bases from V and 8 from J; bases not matched to a gene: 11. The CDR3 sequence: CASSPPQGARGYTF. In DNA, the CDR3 is TGTGCCAGCAGCCCTCCTCAGGGGGCGAGGGGCTACACCTTC.

The chain links TRBV9 to TRBJ1-2, with a weak D call TRBD1 (6 bases). The CDR3 runs 15 residues. Germline lookup yields CDR1 SGDLS and CDR2 YYNGEE. Trimming left V 0 bases short and J 8 bases short, with 17 bases between. Here the CDR3 reads CASSVDQQGIGGYTF. CDR3 bases: TGTGCCAGCAGCGTAGACCAACAGGGAATAGGCGGCTACACCTTC.

The genes are TRBV18 and TRBJ2-1, with D possibly being TRBD2 (7 bases). Trimming left V 3 bases short and J 0 bases short, with 15 bases between. CDR3 size: 17 residues. CDR1 and CDR2 from the germline V gene are KGHSH and LQKENI. The CDR3 loop is CASSPNGGGSSYNEQFF. CDR3 nucleotides: TGTGCCAGCTCACCCAACGGCGGGGGCAGCTCCTACAATGAGCAGTTCTTC.

The table lists this clone with a count of one. The same CDR3 also results from other DNA sequences found in this sample. The chain is built from TRBV28 and TRBJ2-1; TRBD1 is a possible D gene (6 bases). Germline V CDR1 and CDR2: MDHEN, SYDVKM. This CDR3 contains 16 residues. Trimming took off 3 bases at V and 4 bases at J, with 16 bases between the two ends. The CDR3 DNA is TGTGCCAGCAGTTTTAGTGGCAGGGGCCTTTACAATGAGCAGTTCTTC. Amino acids: CASSFSGRGLYNEQFF.

This chain uses TRBV7-2 with TRBJ2-1; TRBD2 aligns across 8 bases. The trim removed 4 bases at V and 2 bases at J, leaving 4 bases unmatched. Germline values: CDR1 SGHTA, CDR2 FQGNSA. The CDR3 length is 15 residues. As DNA, the CDR3 is TGTGCCAGCAGCTCTGAAGCGGGGGCCTACAATGAGCAGTTCTTC. This gives the protein CASSSEAGAYNEQFF.

This chain links TRBV4-3 with TRBJ2-2; 12 bases are a match to TRBD2. This CDR3 spans 17 amino acids. Per germline, CDR1 LGHNA and CDR2 YSLEER. V shed 6 bases and J 4 bases; nucleotides not matched to a gene: 9. Here the CDR3 DNA reads TGCGCCAGCAGTCCCCAGACTAGCGGGAGTCTCACCGGGGAGCTGTTTTTT. The encoded protein is CASSPQTSGSLTGELFF.

The CDR3 DNA reads TGTGCCAGTAGTACTAGGGACAGGTCCTACGAGCAGTACTTC. It is translated as CASSTRDRSYEQYF. The chain has TRBV19 and TRBJ2-7; 8 nucleotides align to TRBD1. CDR3 length: 14 residues. Germline V lookup: CDR1 LNHDA, CDR2 SQIVND (reference sequence). V dropped 4 bases and J dropped 1; count of bases not matched to a gene: 3.

The chain links TRBV6-5 to TRBJ1-4; D gene uncertain. Per germline, CDR1 MNHEY and CDR2 SVGAGI. The CDR3 loop spans 14 amino acids. Trimming took off 2 bases at V and 7 bases at J, with 11 bases between the two ends. The CDR3 nucleotides are TGTGCCAGCAGTTACCGTTCGGGGTTTGAAAAACTGTTTTTT. Its protein product is CASSYRSGFEKLFF.

This clone was found a few times. V gene TRBV19 combines with J gene TRBJ1-5; the D gene is possibly TRBD1 (5 bases). CDR1 and CDR2 from the germline V gene are LNHDA and SQIVND (reference sequence). With 5 bases removed from V and 7 bases from J, the gap between germline ends came to 18 bases. This CDR3 spans 15 amino acids. In DNA form, the CDR3 reads TGTGCCAGTAGTCCCGGGACGGGAAGGTCCCAGCCCCAGCATTTT. It specifies CASSPGTGRSQPQHF.

For the CDR3, the DNA is TGTGCCAGCAGCGTAGGTCCAGACCCGAACACTGAAGCTTTCTTT. This encodes CASSVGPDPNTEAFF. The chain couples TRBV9 to TRBJ1-1; D gene ambiguous. The length of the CDR3 is 15 residues. V was clipped by 0 bases and J by 1 base, with 10 bases between them. CDR1 is SGDLS, CDR2 YYNGEE, per germline.

V usage is TRBV19 and J usage is TRBJ2-1, with TRBD2 identical over 7 bases. J lost 7 bases, V lost 11 bases, and 11 bases had no gene match. From germline, CDR1 is LNHDA and CDR2 SQIVND (reference sequence). The CDR3 is 13 amino acids. The DNA for the CDR3 is TGTGCCGTTGGTGGACTAGGAAGGAATGAGCAGTTCTTC. Its translation: CAVGGLGRNEQFF.

The chain couples TRBV28 to TRBJ1-1, with 7 bases fitting TRBD1. V trimming: 3 bases; J trimming: 0 bases; junction bases outside the gene matches: 4. The CDR3 spans 15 residues. The germline V gene encodes CDR1 MDHEN and CDR2 SYDVKM. As DNA, the CDR3 is TGTGCCAGCAGTTTTACAGGGGCGCTGAACACTGAAGCTTTCTTT. This encodes CASSFTGALNTEAFF. The full variable domain, in which reference TRBV28 and TRBJ1-1 provide the parts outside the CDR3, is DVKVTQSSRYLVKRTGEKVFLECVQDMDHENMFWYRQDPGLGLRLIYFSYDVKMKEKGDIPEGYSVSREKKERFSLILESASTNQTSMYLCASSFTGALNTEAFFGQGTRLTVV.

V is TRBV7-3 and J is TRBJ1-4; D gene ambiguous. Looked up from germline, CDR1 is SGHTA and CDR2 is FQGTGA. The CDR3 sequence is 15 residues long. V lost 0 bases to trimming and J lost 0 bases, with 5 bases between them. The CDR3: CASSLTLSTNEKLFF. The CDR3 nucleotides are TGTGCCAGCAGCTTAACACTTTCAACTAATGAAAAACTGTTTTTT.

The chain has TRBV7-8 and TRBJ2-5; D unresolved. From germline, CDR1 is SGHVS and CDR2 FQNEAQ. This CDR3 contains 13 residues. V was shortened by 5 bases and J by 1 base, with 8 bases between the two germline ends. The CDR3 is CASSVQAQETQYF. The DNA of the CDR3 is TGTGCCAGCAGCGTCCAAGCCCAAGAGACCCAGTACTTC.

This chain links TRBV6-5 with TRBJ2-5; D gene unclear. The J call is doubtful: the DNA matches TRBJ2-7 better. CDR3 length: 13 amino acids. Germline lookup yields CDR1 MNHEY and CDR2 SVGAGI. CDR3 amino acids: CASNRISSYEQYF. The CDR3 DNA is TGTGCCAGCAACCGAATTAGCTCCTACGAGCAGTACTTC.

This clone was detected only once. The chain combines TRBV5-1 with TRBJ1-4; 9 positions agree with TRBD1. Trimming removed 3 bases from V and 5 bases from J; junction bases left unmatched: 5. Germline CDR1 is SGHRS and CDR2 is YFSETQ. The CDR3 runs to 15 residues. The CDR3, as DNA: TGCGCCAGCAGCTCCTCGGACAGGGGCAATGAAAAACTGTTTTTT. The encoded protein is CASSSSDRGNEKLFF.

This chain connects TRBV5-1 to TRBJ2-3, with TRBD2 identical over 14 bases. The trim removed 6 bases at V and 2 bases at J, leaving 8 bases unmatched. The CDR3 runs 17 residues. Germline loops: CDR1 SGHRS, CDR2 YFSETQ. The DNA of the CDR3 is TGCGCCAGCATGGGGACTAGCGGGAGCCTTTACACAGATACGCAGTATTTT. Its translation is CASMGTSGSLYTDTQYF.